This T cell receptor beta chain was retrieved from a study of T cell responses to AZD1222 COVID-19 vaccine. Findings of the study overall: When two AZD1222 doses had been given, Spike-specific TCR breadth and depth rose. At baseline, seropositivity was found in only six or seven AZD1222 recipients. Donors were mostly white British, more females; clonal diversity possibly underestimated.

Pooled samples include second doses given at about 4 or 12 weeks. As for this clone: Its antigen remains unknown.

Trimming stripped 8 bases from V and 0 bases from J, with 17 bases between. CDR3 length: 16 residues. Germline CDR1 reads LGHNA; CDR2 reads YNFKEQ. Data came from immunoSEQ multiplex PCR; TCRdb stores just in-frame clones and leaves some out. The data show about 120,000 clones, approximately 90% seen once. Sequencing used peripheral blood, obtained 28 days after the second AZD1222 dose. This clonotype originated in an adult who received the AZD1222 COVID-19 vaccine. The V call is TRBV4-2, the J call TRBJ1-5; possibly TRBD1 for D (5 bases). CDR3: CASRPHRTVSNQPQHF. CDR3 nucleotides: TGTGCCAGCCGCCCACACAGGACGGTTAGCAATCAGCCCCAGCATTTT.